The rows below give T cell receptor beta chains drawn from one sample of a study of cytomegalovirus exposure and HLA in healthy donors. The method was immunoSEQ multiplex PCR; TCRdb's version includes in-frame clones alone and lacks a portion of them. In the table there are about 130,000 clones, about 74% of which are singletons. The source material was PBMCs. Source of these receptors: a woman aged 50 to 60 in good health and CMV-seropositive. CDR3s include the opening cysteine and the closing phenylalanine or tryptophan. The order of the fields is CDR3 DNA, CDR3 protein, D gene, V gene, J gene, clone size. The D gene is left open where the match is weak. Clone size is shown for a subset of rows, as once, few, many or a class of expanded clone.

cdr3_nt: TGTGCCAGCAGCCGCGGAGGGGCTAGGGAGACCCAGTACTTC; cdr3_aa: CASSRGGARETQYF; d_call: .; v_call: TRBV7-2; j_call: TRBJ2-5; clone_size: .
cdr3_nt: TGTGCCAGCAGCCGACGGGGGGGCTCGGACGAGCAGTACTTC; cdr3_aa: CASSRRGGSDEQYF; d_call: TRBD2; v_call: TRBV7-8; j_call: TRBJ2-7; clone_size: .
cdr3_nt: TGTGCCTGGAGTCAGCCAACTAAAAATCAGCCCCAGCATTTT; cdr3_aa: CAWSQPTKNQPQHF; d_call: .; v_call: TRBV30; j_call: TRBJ1-5; clone_size: .
cdr3_nt: TGTTCCAGCAGCTTATTTGGGCCAGTTACAGGTGTGGCTAATTATGAGCAGTTCTTC; cdr3_aa: CSSSLFGPVTGVANYEQFF; d_call: .; v_call: TRBV7-9; j_call: TRBJ2-1; clone_size: few
cdr3_nt: TGTGCCAGCAGCGTAGGGGGAGGGGAAGGAAACACCATATATTTT; cdr3_aa: CASSVGGGEGNTIYF; d_call: .; v_call: TRBV9; j_call: TRBJ1-3; clone_size: .
cdr3_nt: TGCGCCAGCAGCTCCTGGCCGGGCAGAGCGGGGGGGTCCTCGCGGTGGGATGATACGCAGTATTTT; cdr3_aa: CASSSWPGRAGGSSRWDDTQYF; d_call: TRBD2; v_call: TRBV5-1; j_call: TRBJ2-3; clone_size: .
cdr3_nt: TGCGCCAGCAGGACGGGGGGTGAAGCTTTCTTT; cdr3_aa: CASRTGGEAFF; d_call: .; v_call: TRBV10-2; j_call: TRBJ1-1; clone_size: few
cdr3_nt: TGTGCCAGCAGTTACCCGGGACAGGGGGTTGGCGGCTACACCTTC; cdr3_aa: CASSYPGQGVGGYTF; d_call: TRBD1; v_call: TRBV6-6; j_call: TRBJ1-2; clone_size: .
cdr3_nt: TGTGCCAGCAGTGAAGTGGGAGGGGGAACGGGCAATCAGCCCCAGCATTTT; cdr3_aa: CASSEVGGGTGNQPQHF; d_call: .; v_call: TRBV6-1; j_call: TRBJ1-5; clone_size: .
cdr3_nt: TGTGCCAGCAGCTTAGGACAGGGGGGTGAAGAACTGTTTTTT; cdr3_aa: CASSLGQGGEELFF; d_call: TRBD1; v_call: TRBV7-9; j_call: TRBJ1-4; clone_size: few
cdr3_nt: TGTGCCAGCAATCGCCGGGACAGCTCCTACAATGAGCAGTTCTTC; cdr3_aa: CASNRRDSSYNEQFF; d_call: TRBD1; v_call: TRBV6-6; j_call: TRBJ2-1; clone_size: few
cdr3_nt: TGTGCCAGCAGCCGAGCGGGGATCACAGATACGCAGTATTTT; cdr3_aa: CASSRAGITDTQYF; d_call: TRBD2; v_call: TRBV4-2; j_call: TRBJ2-3; clone_size: .
cdr3_nt: TGTGCCAGCAGCAACAGGGGGGGCACCGGGGAGCTGTTTTTT; cdr3_aa: CASSNRGGTGELFF; d_call: .; v_call: TRBV7-2; j_call: TRBJ2-2; clone_size: .
cdr3_nt: TGTGCCAGCAGCCAGGGTGGTAAAGAGACCCAGTACTTC; cdr3_aa: CASSQGGKETQYF; d_call: .; v_call: TRBV11-2; j_call: TRBJ2-5; clone_size: .
cdr3_nt: TGTGCCAGCAGCTTAGGTGGGTCTAGCGGGAGTCAGTACTTC; cdr3_aa: CASSLGGSSGSQYF; d_call: TRBD2; v_call: TRBV5-4; j_call: TRBJ2-4; clone_size: once
cdr3_nt: TGCGCCAGCAGCTTGTCTGTAGGGGCCGCGGAGACCCAGTACTTC; cdr3_aa: CASSLSVGAAETQYF; d_call: .; v_call: TRBV5-1; j_call: TRBJ2-5; clone_size: .
cdr3_nt: TGTGCCAGTAGTATAGGAAGGGGGCGCTTGTCACCCCTCCACTTT; cdr3_aa: CASSIGRGRLSPLHF; d_call: TRBD1; v_call: TRBV19; j_call: TRBJ1-6; clone_size: .
cdr3_nt: TGCGCCAGCGGAATCAGGACAGGGGGCCGGGGAGAGCAGTTCTTC; cdr3_aa: CASGIRTGGRGEQFF; d_call: TRBD1; v_call: TRBV10-2; j_call: TRBJ2-1; clone_size: .
cdr3_nt: TGTGCCAGCAGCTTGGAAGCAGCGATGAACACTGAAGCTTTCTTT; cdr3_aa: CASSLEAAMNTEAFF; d_call: .; v_call: TRBV5-4; j_call: TRBJ1-1; clone_size: .
cdr3_nt: TGTGCCAGCAGCCTTACAGGGGCGTTTAATGAAAAACTGTTTTTT; cdr3_aa: CASSLTGAFNEKLFF; d_call: TRBD1; v_call: TRBV5-5; j_call: TRBJ1-4; clone_size: once
cdr3_nt: TGTGCCAGCAGCTTCGGCGGAGGACAGGGGCACTATGGCTACACCTTC; cdr3_aa: CASSFGGGQGHYGYTF; d_call: TRBD1; v_call: TRBV11-3; j_call: TRBJ1-2; clone_size: .
cdr3_nt: TGTGCCAGCAGCACGTCACTAGGGGGCACCGGGGAGCTGTTTTTT; cdr3_aa: CASSTSLGGTGELFF; d_call: .; v_call: TRBV7-2; j_call: TRBJ2-2; clone_size: few
cdr3_nt: TGTGCCAGCAGTATAATGGAGATGAACACTGAAGCTTTCTTT; cdr3_aa: CASSIMEMNTEAFF; d_call: .; v_call: TRBV7-8; j_call: TRBJ1-1; clone_size: .
cdr3_nt: TGTGCCAGCAGCTCGACGGGATTTACCTACGAGCAGTACTTC; cdr3_aa: CASSSTGFTYEQYF; d_call: .; v_call: TRBV5-4; j_call: TRBJ2-7; clone_size: .
cdr3_nt: TGTGCCATCTCGAGGGGCGGGAGCGAGCAGTACTTC; cdr3_aa: CAISRGGSEQYF; d_call: TRBD2; v_call: TRBV10-3; j_call: TRBJ2-7; clone_size: .
cdr3_nt: TGTGCCAGCAAAGCTCGGGGGACCTCTTCCACAGATACGCAGTATTTT; cdr3_aa: CASKARGTSSTDTQYF; d_call: .; v_call: TRBV2; j_call: TRBJ2-3; clone_size: .
cdr3_nt: TGCGCCAGCAGTGAGATTTTGGGCCCCTCGGCCTACGAGCAGTACTTC; cdr3_aa: CASSEILGPSAYEQYF; d_call: .; v_call: TRBV10-2; j_call: TRBJ2-7; clone_size: .
cdr3_nt: TGTGCCAGCAGCTGGACTAGCGGGGGAGAAGAGACCCAGTACTTC; cdr3_aa: CASSWTSGGEETQYF; d_call: TRBD2; v_call: TRBV11-2; j_call: TRBJ2-5; clone_size: .
cdr3_nt: TGTGCCAGCTCACTCCGGGACAGGGGCTACGAGCAGTACTTC; cdr3_aa: CASSLRDRGYEQYF; d_call: TRBD1; v_call: TRBV18; j_call: TRBJ2-7; clone_size: .
cdr3_nt: TGTGCCAGCCGCCGGGTCGGGGGGGCCTACGAGCAGTACTTC; cdr3_aa: CASRRVGGAYEQYF; d_call: TRBD2; v_call: TRBV18; j_call: TRBJ2-7; clone_size: .
cdr3_nt: TGTGCCAGCAGCTTAGGGCCAGGGCCACAGCCCCAGCATTTT; cdr3_aa: CASSLGPGPQPQHF; d_call: .; v_call: TRBV7-2; j_call: TRBJ1-5; clone_size: .
cdr3_nt: TGTGCCAGCAGCTTAGCTCTCGGGGTGCAACCAACGACAGGGGGCAACTACGAGCAGTACTTC; cdr3_aa: CASSLALGVQPTTGGNYEQYF; d_call: TRBD1; v_call: TRBV7-2; j_call: TRBJ2-7; clone_size: .
cdr3_nt: TGTGCCAGCAGCCAGGACAGGGGGAAAGGCATTCAGTACTTC; cdr3_aa: CASSQDRGKGIQYF; d_call: TRBD1; v_call: TRBV11-3; j_call: TRBJ2-4; clone_size: .
cdr3_nt: TGTGCCAGCAGCCAGGCAGGGTTATTCAACCGGGGCTACACCTTC; cdr3_aa: CASSQAGLFNRGYTF; d_call: .; v_call: TRBV7-2; j_call: TRBJ1-2; clone_size: .
cdr3_nt: TGTGCCAGCAGCTTCGGGACAGGGGACCCAAGCAATCAGCCCCAGCATTTT; cdr3_aa: CASSFGTGDPSNQPQHF; d_call: TRBD1; v_call: TRBV7-9; j_call: TRBJ1-5; clone_size: .
cdr3_nt: TGTGCCAGCAGCTTACGGACAGGGTCGGCTTTCTTT; cdr3_aa: CASSLRTGSAFF; d_call: TRBD1; v_call: TRBV7-2; j_call: TRBJ1-1; clone_size: .
cdr3_nt: TGTGCCAGCAGCGTAGCTCCCGCAGGCATGAACACTGAAGCTTTCTTT; cdr3_aa: CASSVAPAGMNTEAFF; d_call: .; v_call: TRBV9; j_call: TRBJ1-1; clone_size: .
cdr3_nt: TGTGCCAGCAGCTTATCCCCGACAGGGAAAGAGACCCAGTACTTC; cdr3_aa: CASSLSPTGKETQYF; d_call: TRBD1; v_call: TRBV7-9; j_call: TRBJ2-5; clone_size: .